This T cell receptor (beta chain) derives from a study of CD8 T cells in ankylosing spondylitis. General study results and limits: Made up of eight highly homologous variants, a TCR beta motif appeared characteristic of ankylosing spondylitis blood.

Molecular-barcoded quantitative 5'-RACE produced these TCR beta libraries. In TCRdb, the 5' RACE reads were re-called with MiXCR into one record per CDR3 protein. Among fewer than 550,000 distinct CDR3 sequences listed, about 5.2% were seen once. At least ten counts were recorded for this clonotype. The antigen is not known. Looked up from germline, CDR1 is DFQATT and CDR2 is SNEGSKA (reference sequence). V shed 6 bases and J shed 10 bases, with 22 bases lying between them. The CDR3 runs to 14 residues. This TCR was recovered from a male donor with ankylosing spondylitis. This rearrangement joins TRBV20-1 to TRBJ2-1, with D possibly TRBD2 on 6 matching bases. Sequencing input: blood, either unsorted or a sorted T cell fraction (not recorded which). The CDR3 is CSATVRDFLREQFF. In nucleotides, the CDR3 is TGCAGTGCAACGGTGCGGGACTTCCTCCGGGAGCAGTTCTTC.